The rows below give T cell receptor beta chains drawn from one sample of a study of T cells in Graves' hyperthyroidism and ophthalmopathy. MiXCR, run by TCRdb on the multiplex PCR reads, gives a single entry per CDR3 protein. In the table there are fewer than 450,000 distinct CDR3 sequences, around 18% of which are singletons. The sequenced sample consisted of blood. These receptors came from a man younger than 35 with Graves' ophthalmopathy. The CDR3 runs from the conserved cysteine through the conserved F or W. D genes are given only for firm matches. Size tells how often a clone was seen (once, few, many) or the class of an expanded clone, and some rows leave it out.

CDR3: CSARFRDSYNEQYF; DNA: TGCAGTGCTAGATTTCGGGACTCCTACAATGAGCAGTACTTC; J: TRBJ2-7; D: -; V: TRBV20-1; size: -
CDR3: CASSLVPSEQYF; DNA: TGTGCCAGCAGCTTAGTTCCGTCCGAGCAGTACTTC; J: TRBJ2-7; D: -; V: TRBV11-2; size: many
CDR3: CASSLDNNQPQHF; DNA: TGCGCCAGCAGCTTGGACAACAATCAGCCCCAGCATTTT; J: TRBJ1-5; D: -; V: TRBV5-1; size: many
CDR3: CASSSPGPPYNEQFF; DNA: TGTGCCAGCAGTTCACCGGGCCCCCCTTACAATGAGCAGTTCTTC; J: TRBJ2-1; D: -; V: TRBV27; size: many
CDR3: CASKAPWDPRGNQPQHF; DNA: TGTGCCAGTAAGGCCCCTTGGGACCCCAGGGGCAATCAGCCCCAGCATTTT; J: TRBJ1-5; D: -; V: TRBV19; size: -
CDR3: CATLGTTYEQYF; DNA: TGTGCCACCCTTGGGACGACCTACGAGCAGTACTTC; J: TRBJ2-7; D: -; V: TRBV2; size: -
CDR3: CASSPQDQETQYF; DNA: TGTGCCAGCAGTCCACAGGACCAAGAGACCCAGTACTTC; J: TRBJ2-5; D: -; V: TRBV6-1; size: -
CDR3: CASSSGGIYEQYF; DNA: TGCGCCAGCAGCAGCGGGGGGATCTACGAGCAGTACTTC; J: TRBJ2-7; D: TRBD2; V: TRBV5-1; size: few
CDR3: CASSRSRGSTDTQYF; DNA: TGTGCCAGCAGTAGGAGCAGGGGTAGCACAGATACGCAGTATTTT; J: TRBJ2-3; D: -; V: TRBV27; size: many
CDR3: CASSPDRGDFAEAFF; DNA: TGTGCCAGCAGCCCAGACAGGGGCGATTTTGCTGAAGCTTTCTTT; J: TRBJ1-1; D: TRBD1; V: TRBV11-2; size: many
CDR3: CASSPRWGNEQFF; DNA: TGTGCCAGCAGCCCCCGTTGGGGCAATGAGCAGTTCTTC; J: TRBJ2-1; D: -; V: TRBV7-3; size: many
CDR3: CSVFAQANTGELFF; DNA: TGCAGTGTCTTCGCCCAGGCGAACACCGGGGAGCTGTTTTTT; J: TRBJ2-2; D: -; V: TRBV20-1; size: -
CDR3: CASTSGGAGNEQFF; DNA: TGTGCCAGCACCAGCGGGGGGGCGGGCAATGAGCAGTTCTTC; J: TRBJ2-1; D: TRBD2; V: TRBV7-6; size: many